The 24 T cell receptor beta chains reported below all come from one sample, sequenced in a study of technical replicates of blood from a handful of donors. Produced via immunoSEQ multiplex PCR; TCRdb's table is partial and in-frame only. The sample contains about 59,000 clones, around 86% of which appear only once. The sequencing sample was made of PBMCs. These receptors all come from a human donor in good health. Some clones in this sample may be carry-over from other donors' samples.

This chain joins TRBV19 and TRBJ1-5, with 10 bases matching TRBD1. Germline V gene data show CDR1 as LNHDA and CDR2 as SQIVND (reference sequence). The V gene end was trimmed by 5 bases and the J gene end by 1 base; junction bases not matched to a gene: 8. This CDR3 contains 17 residues. This CDR3 reads CASSPRDRGSSNQPQHF. The CDR3 DNA sequence: TGTGCCAGTAGTCCTCGGGACAGGGGATCCAGCAATCAGCCCCAGCATTTT.

This sequence joins TRBV6-6 and TRBJ1-2, with D perhaps matching TRBD1 (5 bases). The V end lost 5 bases, the J end lost 13 bases, and 23 bases lay between the germline ends. The CDR3 is 14 amino acids. Per the germline V gene, CDR1 is MNHNY and CDR2 is SVGAGI (reference sequence). The CDR3 DNA follows: TGTGCCAGCAGTCCCTCCGGGAGTGGGGACCTAACCACCTTC. It encodes CASSPSGSGDLTTF.

The J gene is TRBJ2-2, the V gene TRBV4-3; 9 bases line up with TRBD1. The germline CDR1 and CDR2 sequences are LGHNA and YSLEER. The ends lost 4 bases at V and 5 bases at J; junction bases unmatched: 5. This CDR3 comprises 15 residues. In nucleotides, the CDR3 is TGCGCCAGCAGCCCAGGACAGGGGAAGACCGGGGAGCTGTTTTTT. It specifies CASSPGQGKTGELFF.

The rearrangement joins TRBV11-3 to TRBJ1-2, with a tentative D call TRBD1 (6 bases). The V gene's germline CDR1 is SGHNT and CDR2 YENEEA. V was clipped by 1 base and J by 4 bases, with 13 bases between them. This CDR3 is 15 amino acids long. CDR3 in amino acids: CASSLAGQTSYGYTF. DNA of the CDR3: TGTGCCAGCAGCTTAGCCGGACAGACTTCCTATGGCTACACCTTC. Full variable domain (outside the CDR3, taken from reference TRBV11-3 and TRBJ1-2): EAGVVQSPRYKIIEKKQPVAFWCNPISGHNTLYWYLQNLGQGPELLIRYENEEAVDDSQLPKDRFSAERLKGVDSTLKIQPAELGDSAVYLCASSLAGQTSYGYTFGSGTRLTVV.

V gene TRBV7-2 combines with J gene TRBJ1-6; TRBD1 is a possible D gene (6 bases). V was shortened by 4 bases and J by 10 bases, with 20 bases between the two germline ends. The CDR3 is 16 amino acids. Germline CDR1 SGHTA, CDR2 FQGNSA. CDR3 DNA: TGTGCCAGCAGCTCCCAAGGGGGAACAGGGTGGTCACCCCTCCACTTT. Its translation is CASSSQGGTGWSPLHF. The full variable domain, its missing parts supplied by reference TRBV7-2 and TRBJ1-6, is GAGVSQSPSNKVTEKGKDVELRCDPISGHTALYWYRQSLGQGLEFLIYFQGNSAPDKSGLPSDRFSAERTGGSVSTLTIQRTQQEDSAVYLCASSSQGGTGWSPLHFGNGTRLTVT.

The V and J genes are TRBV15 and TRBJ2-5; 9 nucleotides agree with TRBD2. CDR1 and CDR2 from the germline V gene are LNHNV and YYDKDF (reference sequence). V lost 0 bases to trimming and J lost 5 bases; unmatched junction nucleotides: 10. There are 17 residues in the CDR3. CDR3 sequence: CATSREGGGRAGETQYF. The CDR3 DNA reads as TGTGCCACCAGCAGAGAGGGGGGCGGGAGGGCCGGGGAGACCCAGTACTTC.

V is TRBV2 and J is TRBJ2-7, with D maybe TRBD2 (6 bases). Trimming removed 6 bases from V and 5 bases from J, with 26 bases in between. Germline CDR1 and CDR2: SNHLY and FYNNEI. The CDR3 is 17 residues long. CDR3 in amino acids: CASRERLLGGVQNEQYF. CDR3 sequence (DNA): TGTGCCAGCAGAGAAAGGCTCCTAGGAGGGGTGCAGAACGAGCAGTACTTC.

V is TRBV7-9 and J is TRBJ2-1, with 12 bases identical to TRBD2. Looked up from germline, CDR1 is SEHNR and CDR2 is FQNEAQ (reference sequence). Unmatched junction bases numbered 10, after V lost 5 bases and J lost 8 bases. This CDR3 has 16 residues. The CDR3 DNA follows: TGTGCCAGCAGCCGACTAGCGGGAGAGGGTAGCGATGAGCAGTTCTTC. This encodes CASSRLAGEGSDEQFF.

The chain is built from TRBV19 and TRBJ2-1; 8 positions match TRBD1. J gave up 6 bases and V 5 bases, and 6 bases lay outside the gene matches. This CDR3 has 14 residues. Per germline, CDR1 LNHDA and CDR2 SQIVND (reference sequence). The CDR3 here is CASSLGQGRNEQFF. CDR3 DNA sequence: TGTGCCAGTAGTCTTGGACAGGGACGCAATGAGCAGTTCTTC.

The chain joins TRBV4-1 to TRBJ2-5, with 7 bases matching TRBD2. CDR1 is MGHRA, CDR2 YSYEKL, per germline. CDR3 length equals 16 residues. Trimming cost V 2 bases and J 2 bases; bases outside gene matches: 8. The chain's CDR3 is CASSQQLRGSQETQYF. For the CDR3, the DNA is TGCGCCAGCAGCCAACAGCTACGCGGGAGTCAAGAGACCCAGTACTTC.

The chain combines TRBV7-2 with TRBJ2-4; a weak D match, TRBD2 (6 bases). This CDR3 has 16 amino acids. Germline CDR1 and CDR2: SGHTA and FQGNSA. V was shortened by 1 base and J by 0 bases, with 10 bases between the two germline ends. CDR3 sequence: CASSLVVGLAKNIQYF. The CDR3 DNA is TGTGCCAGCAGCTTAGTTGTGGGACTAGCCAAAAACATTCAGTACTTC. Variable domain in full (rest from reference TRBV7-2 and TRBJ2-4): GAGVSQSPSNKVTEKGKDVELRCDPISGHTALYWYRQSLGQGLEFLIYFQGNSAPDKSGLPSDRFSAERTGGSVSTLTIQRTQQEDSAVYLCASSLVVGLAKNIQYFGAGTRLSVL.

The chain employs TRBV19 and TRBJ2-7, with D unresolved. CDR1 LNHDA and CDR2 SQIVND come from the germline V gene (reference sequence). The CDR3 spans 12 residues. Between the trimmed V and J ends, which lost 8 bases and 3 bases, there was a span of 11 bases. CDR3: CASGENGYEQYF. CDR3 nucleotide sequence: TGTGCCAGTGGAGAGAACGGCTACGAGCAGTACTTC.

The chain uses TRBV11-2 and TRBJ1-2; no definite D call. Germline loops: CDR1 SGHAT, CDR2 FQNNGV. The CDR3 is 14 amino acids. Between the trimmed V and J ends, which lost 6 bases and 2 bases, there was a span of 13 bases. The CDR3: CASRRSIQNYGYTF. As DNA, the CDR3 is TGTGCCAGCAGACGAAGTATACAAAACTATGGCTACACCTTC.

The chain employs TRBV2 and TRBJ2-1; 10 positions match TRBD2. The CDR3 loop spans 15 amino acids. Losses at the gene ends were 4 bases for V and 4 bases for J; bases not matched to a gene: 4. Germline lookup yields CDR1 SNHLY and CDR2 FYNNEI. The CDR3, as DNA: TGTGCCAGCAGTGCGGAGCGGGGGGGTTACAATGAGCAGTTCTTC. Protein sequence: CASSAERGGYNEQFF.

This chain links TRBV7-2 with TRBJ1-1, with D perhaps TRBD1 (5 bases). Looked up from germline, CDR1 is SGHTA and CDR2 is FQGNSA. The length of the CDR3 is 11 residues. V was trimmed by 4 bases and J by 11 bases, leaving 11 bases between them. CDR3 DNA sequence: TGTGCCAGCAGCTGGGGGGGTGCGGCTTTCTTT. It specifies CASSWGGAAFF.

The chain carries TRBV5-6 and TRBJ2-7; a possible D gene is TRBD1 (6 bases). Germline loops: CDR1 SGHDT, CDR2 YYEEEE. The CDR3 has 14 amino acids. Deletions cut 1 base from V and 5 bases from J, with 13 bases between. The CDR3 is CASSLWQGRHEQYF. CDR3 sequence (DNA): TGTGCCAGCAGCTTGTGGCAGGGGCGCCACGAGCAGTACTTC.

The chain recombines TRBV5-6 with TRBJ2-7; 8 bases match TRBD1. The CDR3 is 14 amino acids. With V trimmed by 0 bases and J by 3 bases, 2 bases remained unmatched. CDR1 SGHDT and CDR2 YYEEEE come from the germline V gene. CDR3 sequence reads: CASSLVGTGYEQYF. CDR3 DNA: TGTGCCAGCAGCTTGGTAGGGACAGGCTACGAGCAGTACTTC.

The V gene is TRBV7-8, the J gene TRBJ2-5; weak D call: TRBD2 (5 bases). Germline CDR1 SGHVS, CDR2 FQNEAQ. Trimming pared 1 base from V and 9 bases from J, leaving 15 bases between. The CDR3 covers 14 residues. The CDR3: CASSLGTEGLAQYF. CDR3 nucleotide sequence: TGTGCCAGCAGCTTAGGGACTGAAGGTTTAGCCCAGTACTTC.

The chain couples TRBV10-3 to TRBJ2-2, with 11 bases that match TRBD2. This CDR3 spans 15 amino acids. In germline, CDR1 is ENHRY, CDR2 SYGVKD. Unmatched junction bases numbered 9, after V lost 10 bases and J lost 5 bases. In DNA form, the CDR3 reads TGTGCCACCTCTTTAGCGGGAGGGGGGACCGGGGAGCTGTTTTTT. Protein sequence: CATSLAGGGTGELFF.

This clone was recorded a few times. V is TRBV7-3 and J is TRBJ1-2; 10 nucleotides align to TRBD1. Germline trimming cut 8 bases from V and 6 bases from J; bases unmatched to any gene: 6. From germline, CDR1 is SGHTA and CDR2 FQGTGA. The CDR3 runs to 13 residues. CDR3 nucleotides: TGTGCCAGCGGGCTAGACAGGGGGCATGGCTACACCTTC. Encoded protein: CASGLDRGHGYTF.

This chain links TRBV5-1 with TRBJ2-2; 13 bases map to TRBD2. V trimming: 1 base; J trimming: 6 bases; junction bases outside the gene matches: 0. The CDR3 consists of 15 residues. CDR1 SGHRS and CDR2 YFSETQ come from the germline V gene. The CDR3 region has the DNA TGCGCCAGCAGCTTGACTAGCGGGGGGGCCGGGGAGCTGTTTTTT. This codes for CASSLTSGGAGELFF.

The chain uses TRBV5-1 and TRBJ2-5; 13 bases match TRBD2. V trimming: 0 bases; J trimming: 5 bases; junction bases outside the gene matches: 7. The CDR3 contains 17 residues. Germline assignment: CDR1 SGHRS and CDR2 YFSETQ. Here the CDR3 DNA reads TGCGCCAGCAGCTTGGCCTGGGGACTAGCGGGGCCTGAGACCCAGTACTTC. It is translated as CASSLAWGLAGPETQYF.

Points on this clone: One end of the junction is discordant with germline, which a read error may explain. The chain couples TRBV2 to TRBJ1-2; D might be TRBD1 (6 bases). The CDR3 is 13 residues long. The germline gives CDR1 SNHLY, CDR2 FYNNEI. The CDR3 reads CASREGQPYGYTF. CDR3 bases: TGTGCCAGCAGAGAAGGACAGCCCTATGGCTACACCTTC.

Only one count was recorded for this clone. The V and J genes are TRBV7-8 and TRBJ2-5, with D tentatively TRBD2 (5 bases). The germline V and J ends were trimmed by 5 bases and 4 bases, with 20 bases remaining between them. This CDR3 contains 16 residues. CDR1 is SGHVS and CDR2 is FQNEAQ in the germline V gene. DNA for the CDR3: TGTGCCAGCAGCACCGACCCTTTAGGACTGGTAGAGACCCAGTACTTC. Translation: CASSTDPLGLVETQYF.